These 27 T cell receptor beta chains were all obtained from the same sample, sequenced in a study of blood T cell repertoires in COVID-19. TCRdb keeps only in-frame clones here, not all; method: immunoSEQ multiplex PCR. This sample has some 240,000 clones, with around 90% found just once. The sequenced sample was peripheral blood. These receptors were collected from a man aged 55-75 years who had recovered from COVID-19.

The rearrangement links TRBV19 to TRBJ1-5, with TRBD1 identical over 7 bases. The germline V gene encodes CDR1 LNHDA and CDR2 SQIVND (reference sequence). The V segment lost 4 bases and the J segment 0 bases; nucleotides outside the gene matches: 6. The CDR3 covers 16 residues. CDR3 region: CASSRTGGLSNQPQHF. CDR3 in DNA: TGTGCCAGTAGTAGGACAGGAGGACTTAGCAATCAGCCCCAGCATTTT.

The J gene is TRBJ1-5, the V gene TRBV5-6; D is uncertain. The CDR3 consists of 15 residues. Germline-derived CDR1 and CDR2 are SGHDT and YYEEEE. V lost 0 bases and J 3 bases, leaving 10 bases between the germline ends. CDR3 sequence (DNA): TGTGCCAGCAGCTTGGGCCAGGATTACAATCAGCCCCAGCATTTT. Translating it yields CASSLGQDYNQPQHF.

The chain couples TRBV12-3 or TRBV12-4 to TRBJ2-2, with TRBD2 matching over 7 bases. The CDR3 runs to 13 residues. With V trimmed by 4 bases and J by 7 bases, 3 bases remained unmatched. This CDR3 reads CASSSSSGGELFF. CDR3 nucleotide sequence: TGTGCCAGCAGTTCCTCTAGCGGCGGGGAGCTGTTTTTT.

This chain connects TRBV29-1 to TRBJ1-2; TRBD1 might be the D (5 bases). With 3 bases removed from V and 4 bases from J, the gap between germline ends came to 15 bases. The germline CDR1 and CDR2 sequences are SQVTM and ANQGSEA. This CDR3 spans 14 amino acids. In DNA form, the CDR3 reads TGCAGCGTTGATACGACCAAGGGGCCCTATGGCTACACCTTC. Its translation is CSVDTTKGPYGYTF.

The rearrangement joins TRBV7-3 to TRBJ2-3; 8 bases agree with TRBD2. CDR3 length equals 15 residues. V shed 3 bases and J 3 bases; nucleotides not matched to a gene: 5. Germline V CDR1 and CDR2: SGHTA, FQGTGA. The CDR3 sequence: CASSFSSGGTDTQYF. DNA of the CDR3: TGTGCCAGCAGCTTCTCTTCGGGAGGGACAGATACGCAGTATTTT.

The genes are TRBV4-3 and TRBJ2-2; 11 bases map to TRBD1. V trimming: 3 bases; J trimming: 6 bases; junction bases outside the gene matches: 18. The germline V gene has CDR1 LGHNA and CDR2 YSLEER. This CDR3 region has 20 residues. The DNA of the CDR3 is TGCGCCAGCAGCCAGGGGCCTTGGACAGGGGGCACGGTTCCCCCCGGGGAGCTGTTTTTT. Translating it yields CASSQGPWTGGTVPPGELFF.

This chain joins TRBV6-5 and TRBJ2-7; D perhaps matches TRBD2 (6 bases). V lost 2 bases and J 1 base, leaving 6 bases between the germline ends. This CDR3 comprises 13 residues. Per the germline V gene, CDR1 is MNHEY and CDR2 is SVGAGI. The CDR3 spells CASSYGGSYEQYF. The DNA of the CDR3 is TGTGCCAGCAGTTACGGGGGGTCCTACGAGCAGTACTTC.

V and J are TRBV25-1 and TRBJ2-1; TRBD1 agrees at 9 bases. Germline CDR1 is MGHDK and CDR2 is SYGVNS. J lost 7 bases, V lost 6 bases, and 7 bases had no gene match. The CDR3 consists of 14 residues. CDR3 sequence: CASSGTGLVNEQFF. Here the CDR3 DNA reads TGTGCCAGCAGCGGGACAGGGCTAGTGAATGAGCAGTTCTTC.

The gene calls are TRBV9 and TRBJ2-5; 11 positions match TRBD2. The CDR3 consists of 16 residues. The germline CDR1 and CDR2 sequences are SGDLS and YYNGEE. Trimming took 3 bases from V and 2 from J; bases not matched to a gene: 6. The CDR3 DNA reads as TGTGCCAGCAGCGACCGACTAGCGGGGTTTCAAGAGACCCAGTACTTC. This sequence encodes CASSDRLAGFQETQYF.

CDR3 DNA sequence: TGTGCCTACCTTGGGGCTAGCGGATTTTACAATGAGCAGTTCTTC. Translating gives CAYLGASGFYNEQFF. The chain carries TRBV30 and TRBJ2-1; 7 bases match TRBD2. The V and J ends lost 7 bases and 4 bases, in that order; junction bases with no gene match: 13. Germline CDR1 GTSNPN, CDR2 SVGIG (reference sequence). This CDR3 spans 15 amino acids.

The genes are TRBV5-6 and TRBJ1-2; 10 bases agree with TRBD1. From germline, CDR1 is SGHDT and CDR2 YYEEEE. V shed 4 bases, J shed 4 bases, and the junction held 10 bases outside the gene matches. The CDR3 is 16 amino acids. CDR3 nucleotides: TGTGCCAGCAGCCCTCTAAGGGGACAGGGGAGCTATGGCTACACCTTC. Translated: CASSPLRGQGSYGYTF. Combining the CDR3 with reference TRBV5-6 and TRBJ1-2 gives the whole variable domain DAGVTQSPTHLIKTRGQQVTLRCSPKSGHDTVSWYQQALGQGPQFIFQYYEEEERQRGNFPDRFSGHQFPNYSSELNVNALLLGDSALYLCASSPLRGQGSYGYTFGSGTRLTVV.

The CDR3 DNA reads as TGCGCCAGCATGCTAGCGGGAGTCTCTTACAATGAGCAGTTCTTC. Protein sequence: CASMLAGVSYNEQFF. The rearrangement uses TRBV5-1 and TRBJ2-1; 10 bases agree with TRBD2. V was pared by 6 bases and J by 4 bases, with 7 bases of the junction left unmatched. CDR1 and CDR2 (germline): SGHRS, YFSETQ. The CDR3 runs 15 residues.

CDR3 residues: CASSLRGGVIFWPQHF. The CDR3 coding sequence is TGTGCCAGCAGTTTAAGAGGAGGTGTGATCTTTTGGCCCCAGCATTTT. The chain has TRBV27 and TRBJ1-5; D not certain. The V end was cut by 2 bases, the J end by 9 bases, with 20 bases between. This CDR3 has 16 amino acids. Germline loops: CDR1 MNHEY, CDR2 SMNVEV (reference sequence).

V usage is TRBV5-1 and J usage is TRBJ2-1; 8 positions agree with TRBD2. Trimming at V came to 6 bases and at J to 8 bases, leaving 10 bases not matched to a gene. The CDR3 is made up of 14 amino acids. Germline V gives CDR1 SGHRS, CDR2 YFSETQ. The CDR3 spells CASTGIAGSDEQFF. CDR3 bases: TGCGCCAGCACGGGAATAGCGGGAAGCGATGAGCAGTTCTTC.

DNA of the CDR3: TGTGCCAGCAGCCAAGCTAATGACGGGGAGCTGTTTTTT. Protein product: CASSQANDGELFF. The chain employs TRBV7-3 and TRBJ2-2; no reliable D call. CDR1 SGHTA and CDR2 FQGTGA come from the germline V gene. V was trimmed by 5 bases and J by 7 bases, leaving 11 bases between them. There are 13 residues in the CDR3.

The V call is TRBV7-9, the J call TRBJ2-3, with D possibly TRBD2 on 6 matching bases. Germline V CDR1 and CDR2: SEHNR, FQNEAQ (reference sequence). The germline V and J ends were trimmed by 5 bases and 9 bases, with 27 bases remaining between them. This CDR3 has 17 residues. Written as DNA, the CDR3 is TGTGCCAGCAGCCCGTCGGAGCGGGTCAACCCTCGAGACACGCAGTATTTT. Encoded protein: CASSPSERVNPRDTQYF.

The rearrangement joins TRBV3-1 (or the pseudogene TRBV3-2) to TRBJ2-7; 8 bases align to TRBD2. V dropped 0 bases and J dropped 5; count of bases not matched to a gene: 9. This CDR3 spans 16 amino acids. Looked up from germline, CDR1 is LGHDT and CDR2 is YNNKEL (reference sequence). CDR3 in amino acids: CASSQDWAGGRNEQYF. CDR3 bases: TGTGCCAGCAGCCAAGACTGGGCGGGGGGCCGAAACGAGCAGTACTTC.

The chain joins TRBV6-6 to TRBJ1-1; D perhaps matches TRBD1 (6 bases). V was cut by 7 bases and J by 3 bases, with 9 bases left in between. This CDR3 is 12 amino acids long. The germline gives CDR1 MNHNY, CDR2 SVGAGI (reference sequence). As DNA, the CDR3 is TGTGCCAGCACTTGGACAGACACTGAAGCTTTCTTT. This encodes CASTWTDTEAFF.

The genes are TRBV5-4 and TRBJ2-2, with D unclear. From germline, CDR1 is SGHNT and CDR2 YYREEE (reference sequence). The CDR3 consists of 14 residues. Deletions cut 2 bases from V and 3 bases from J, with 8 bases between. The CDR3 reads CASSFRQDTGELFF. The CDR3 nucleotides read TGTGCCAGCAGCTTTAGACAAGACACCGGGGAGCTGTTTTTT. Supplemented by reference TRBV5-4 and TRBJ2-2, the full variable domain reads ETGVTQSPTHLIKTRGQQVTLRCSSQSGHNTVSWYQQALGQGPQFIFQYYREEENGRGNFPPRFSGLQFPNYSSELNVNALELDDSALYLCASSFRQDTGELFFGEGSRLTVL.

CDR3 region: CASSYGRLAFF. The CDR3 bases are TGTGCCAGCAGTTACGGGCGATTGGCTTTCTTT. The chain is built from TRBV6-5 and TRBJ1-1; no reliable D call. The CDR3 is made up of 11 amino acids. Trimming took off 2 bases at V and 11 bases at J, with 9 bases between the two ends. Germline lookup yields CDR1 MNHEY and CDR2 SVGAGI.

V and J are TRBV7-2 and TRBJ1-4; TRBD1 matches at 7 bases. Germline loops: CDR1 SGHTA, CDR2 FQGNSA. The CDR3 has 16 amino acids. Trimming at V came to 2 bases and at J to 1 base, leaving 4 bases not matched to a gene. The CDR3 here is CASSLWRGRTNEKLFF. The CDR3 nucleotides read TGTGCCAGCAGCTTATGGAGGGGGCGAACTAATGAAAAACTGTTTTTT. Based on the CDR3 plus reference TRBV7-2 and TRBJ1-4, the full variable domain is GAGVSQSPSNKVTEKGKDVELRCDPISGHTALYWYRQSLGQGLEFLIYFQGNSAPDKSGLPSDRFSAERTGGSVSTLTIQRTQQEDSAVYLCASSLWRGRTNEKLFFGSGTQLSVL.

The chain joins TRBV7-2 to TRBJ2-5, with TRBD2 matching over 8 bases. V was clipped by 3 bases and J by 4 bases; unmatched bases: 7. The germline V gene encodes CDR1 SGHTA and CDR2 FQGNSA. This CDR3 has 15 amino acids. CDR3 nucleotides: TGTGCCAGCAGCTTGTTCGGGACTAGTTTAGAGACCCAGTACTTC. Its protein is CASSLFGTSLETQYF.

The table lists this clone with a count of one. The V gene is TRBV7-3, the J gene TRBJ2-7; 7 bases map to TRBD1. The CDR3 is 15 residues long. The germline V gene has CDR1 SGHTA and CDR2 FQGTGA. Trimming took 0 bases from V and 4 from J; bases not matched to a gene: 6. The CDR3 here is CASSLTRQGPYEQYF. In DNA, the CDR3 is TGTGCCAGCAGCTTAACGCGACAGGGCCCATACGAGCAGTACTTC. Full variable domain (rest looked up from reference TRBV7-3 and TRBJ2-7): GAGVSQTPSNKVTEKGKYVELRCDPISGHTALYWYRQSLGQGPEFLIYFQGTGAADDSGLPNDRFFAVRPEGSVSTLKIQRTERGDSAVYLCASSLTRQGPYEQYFGPGTRLTVT.

The chain links TRBV27 to TRBJ2-1, with D perhaps matching TRBD1 (6 bases). This CDR3 contains 14 residues. Per germline, CDR1 MNHEY and CDR2 SMNVEV (reference sequence). V was cut by 5 bases and J by 7 bases, with 15 bases left in between. This chain's CDR3 is CASSLDRRRNEQFF. In DNA form, the CDR3 reads TGTGCCAGCAGTCTCGACAGGCGGAGGAATGAGCAGTTCTTC.

The chain recombines TRBV15 with TRBJ2-2; 15 bases fit TRBD2. The V segment lost 5 bases and the J segment 5 bases; nucleotides outside the gene matches: 3. This CDR3 contains 16 residues. Germline CDR1 is LNHNV and CDR2 is YYDKDF (reference sequence). The DNA of the CDR3 is TGTGCCACCAGCGGGACTAGCGGGAGGTCTACCGGGGAGCTGTTTTTT. Translation gives CATSGTSGRSTGELFF.

The rearrangement joins TRBV3-1 (or the pseudogene TRBV3-2) to TRBJ2-2, with D uncertain. Germline assignment: CDR1 LGHDT and CDR2 YNNKEL (reference sequence). CDR3 length: 15 amino acids. Trimming removed 0 bases from V and 6 bases from J, with 11 bases in between. CDR3 nucleotides: TGTGCCAGCAGCCAAGAGGCGGCTTTTCCCGGGGAGCTGTTTTTT. Translating it yields CASSQEAAFPGELFF.

The chain employs TRBV7-9 and TRBJ1-2, with D uncertain. This CDR3 is built from 14 residues. Looked up from germline, CDR1 is SEHNR and CDR2 is FQNEAQ (reference sequence). Deletions cut 6 bases from V and 8 bases from J, with 19 bases between. The CDR3 loop reads CASSSPFSQRGYTF. The CDR3 nucleotides are TGTGCCAGCAGTTCTCCCTTTTCTCAGCGGGGCTACACCTTC.